The clone carrying this T cell receptor (beta chain) showed up just a few times. Its antigen is unidentified. This CDR3 has 15 amino acids. CDR1 and CDR2 from the germline V gene are SEHNR and FQNEAQ (reference sequence). Deletions cut 6 bases from V and 2 bases from J, with 16 bases between. The sample belongs to a study of T cell repertoires in cytomegalovirus infection. For the study at large: Peptides in the study included HLA-C-restricted and HLA-B-restricted CMV epitopes. The study's findings and limits: Across the ex vivo response, the dominant clonotypes were HLA-C-restricted CMV-specific TCR beta clonotypes.

TCRdb processed the reads anew with MiXCR; each CDR3 protein has one entry. The repertoire holds hundreds of thousands of distinct CDR3 sequences, with about 30% as singletons. The V and J genes are TRBV7-9 and TRBJ2-5; D is unclear. Sequencing used cultured PBMCs, obtained from culture after CMV antigen stimulation. This sequence originates from a human donor in good health (CMV status not recorded). Some clones in this sample may be carry-over from other donors' samples. This CDR3 reads CASSLRLYSQETQYF. As DNA, the CDR3 is TGTGCCAGCAGTCTACGACTGTACTCTCAAGAGACCCAGTACTTC.